This is a list of T cell receptor beta chains from one sample in a study of blood T cell repertoires in COVID-19. Repertoires were generated with immunoSEQ multiplex PCR, while TCRdb's copy carries only in-frame clones and drops some. The table shows about 85,000 clones, with 70% to 85% occurring only once. Material for sequencing was peripheral blood. The receptors were gathered from a man in his sixties or seventies with acute or convalescent COVID-19. Both conserved end residues are trimmed from each CDR3.

J gene,V gene,CDR3 protein
TRBJ2-7,TRBV10-3,AISESGHEQY
TRBJ1-1,TRBV18,ASSLPWGDEAF
TRBJ1-2,TRBV12-3/TRBV12-4,ASSRDRAGGYT
TRBJ1-6,TRBV11-2,ASSLGQGLGSPLH
TRBJ1-1,TRBV10-3,AISESGGRGTEAF
TRBJ2-1,TRBV6-4,ASSESGLGYNEQF
TRBJ1-2,TRBV5-8,ASSLAAAVGYT
TRBJ2-7,TRBV19,ASTPGGTGGIYEQY
TRBJ2-7,TRBV19,ASSIDGTSGTYEQY
TRBJ2-2,TRBV6-1,ASSELTLANTGELF